The 4 T cell receptor beta chains given below trace back to one sample, sequenced in a study of blood T cell repertoires in COVID-19. Data came from immunoSEQ multiplex PCR; TCRdb stores just in-frame clones and leaves some out. Here the sample spans fewer than 350,000 clones, 88% being singletons. Sequenced input: PBMCs or T cells enriched from blood (not recorded which). Source of these receptors: a woman aged 60-75 years in a cohort exposed to, infected with or recovered from COVID-19 (not recorded which).

This chain links TRBV18 with TRBJ2-2; a possible D gene is TRBD1 (6 bases). CDR3 size: 17 residues. CDR1 KGHSH and CDR2 LQKENI come from the germline V gene. V was shortened by 1 base and J by 1 base, with 13 bases between the two germline ends. The CDR3 DNA is TGTGCCAGCTCACCACAAAGGACAGACATGAACACCGGGGAGCTGTTTTTT. It yields the protein CASSPQRTDMNTGELFF.

The chain uses TRBV3-1 (or the pseudogene TRBV3-2) and TRBJ1-5; the D gene is possibly TRBD1 (6 bases). The CDR3 loop spans 15 amino acids. In germline, CDR1 is LGHDT, CDR2 YNNKEL (reference sequence). V lost 0 bases to trimming and J lost 6 bases, with 12 bases between them. CDR3 DNA sequence: TGTGCCAGCAGCCAAGAGCCAGGGGTGGCTCAGCCCCAGCATTTT. As protein: CASSQEPGVAQPQHF.

The chain is built from TRBV11-2 and TRBJ2-7, with D possibly TRBD2 on 6 matching bases. There are 16 residues in the CDR3. V lost 1 base and J lost 5, with 18 bases in between. Per germline, CDR1 SGHAT and CDR2 FQNNGV. The CDR3 DNA is TGTGCCAGCAGCTTAGTGGTAGGCGGGGTCTCGGACGAGCAGTACTTC. Amino acid sequence: CASSLVVGGVSDEQYF.

The chain employs TRBV19 and TRBJ1-2, with 7 bases identical to TRBD1. Germline values: CDR1 LNHDA, CDR2 SQIVND (reference sequence). J gave up 4 bases and V 5 bases, and 10 bases lay outside the gene matches. CDR3 size: 15 residues. DNA of the CDR3: TGTGCCAGTAGTGTCACAGGGGTTTTTGTCTATGGCTACACCTTC. Encoded protein: CASSVTGVFVYGYTF.